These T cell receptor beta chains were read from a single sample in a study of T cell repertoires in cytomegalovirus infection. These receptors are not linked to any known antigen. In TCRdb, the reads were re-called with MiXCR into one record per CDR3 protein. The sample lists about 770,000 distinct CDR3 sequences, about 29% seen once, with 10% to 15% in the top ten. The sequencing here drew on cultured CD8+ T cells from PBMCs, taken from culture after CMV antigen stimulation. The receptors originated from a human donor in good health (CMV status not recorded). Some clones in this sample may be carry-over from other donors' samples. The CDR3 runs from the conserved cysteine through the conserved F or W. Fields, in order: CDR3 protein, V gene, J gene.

CASSSGSGEYGNTIYF	TRBV12-3/TRBV12-4	TRBJ1-3
CASSTSGGRSYNEQFF	TRBV27	TRBJ2-1
CSARDLLTGELFF	TRBV20-1	TRBJ2-2
CASSSVINEQFF	TRBV7-9	TRBJ2-1
CASKTRGSQETQYF	TRBV6-5	TRBJ2-5
CASSLVVGTSRSGTGELFF	TRBV7-2	TRBJ2-2
CASSPPGPLHGYTF	TRBV12-3/TRBV12-4	TRBJ1-2
CASSVGGGQQPQHF	TRBV9	TRBJ1-5
CASSLPVADTIYF	TRBV7-8	TRBJ1-3
CASSLPRQGINYGYTF	TRBV7-6	TRBJ1-2
CASSRIASADTQYF	TRBV6-6	TRBJ2-3
CASSPPTDTDWHQPQHF	TRBV12-3/TRBV12-4	TRBJ1-5
CASSQDRLAGAFSYNEQFF	TRBV4-2	TRBJ2-1
CASSYSRTEQYF	TRBV6-5	TRBJ2-7
CASSPRLTGAFF	TRBV12-3/TRBV12-4	TRBJ1-1
CASSLTGGGLNEQFF	TRBV4-1	TRBJ2-1
CASSESVNYEQYF	TRBV10-1	TRBJ2-7
CASSHGRGMNTEAFF	TRBV4-1	TRBJ1-1
CASSQDGPNYGYTF	TRBV4-2	TRBJ1-2
CASSPNSHGELFF	TRBV25-1	TRBJ2-2
CASGGRTLNTEAFF	TRBV9	TRBJ1-1
CAIRLDTNEQFF	TRBV10-3	TRBJ2-1
CASSAGGETYEQYF	TRBV6-1	TRBJ2-7
CASSLHSSPYGYTF	TRBV27	TRBJ1-2
CASSLLLGDISPISSYNEQFF	TRBV4-1	TRBJ2-1
CASRPTSGGLAEQYF	TRBV27	TRBJ2-7
CASTQRGNEQFF	TRBV28	TRBJ2-1
CASNWAGSYTEAFF	TRBV28	TRBJ1-1
CASTLAQGGPYEQYF	TRBV7-2	TRBJ2-7
CASSVEGGWDTQYF	TRBV9	TRBJ2-3
CASSSTGGAAKNIQYF	TRBV9	TRBJ2-4
CASSNTGGPNQTDTQYF	TRBV13	TRBJ2-3
CASSFPVDRQETQYF	TRBV7-6	TRBJ2-5
CATSKDRTKPQHF	TRBV15	TRBJ1-5
CATSGKTGTHTGELFF	TRBV15	TRBJ2-2
CASSERDIHPNEQFF	TRBV11-3	TRBJ2-1
CASSLLIGTGSEKLFF	TRBV7-2	TRBJ1-4
CAISPGQGNSPLHF	TRBV10-3	TRBJ1-6
CASGETGTTYEQYF	TRBV7-9	TRBJ2-7
CASSSFSGVDQPQHF	TRBV7-8	TRBJ1-5
CSVWFSGGETQYF	TRBV29-1	TRBJ2-5
CASSFGKNNEQFF	TRBV27	TRBJ2-1
CASSLVRGDSNQPQHF	TRBV7-9	TRBJ1-5
CASKGTANQETQYF	TRBV12-3/TRBV12-4	TRBJ2-5
CASSPTSKRRTDTQYF	TRBV7-2	TRBJ2-3
CASSTRDTSSYEQYF	TRBV12-3/TRBV12-4	TRBJ2-7
CASSPVGGGTYEQYF	TRBV7-9	TRBJ2-7
CASSLKGVLGGYTF	TRBV12-3/TRBV12-4	TRBJ1-2
CASSSYLGQLRSGANVLTF	TRBV11-2	TRBJ2-6
CASTLIGGGGGNEQFF	TRBV7-6	TRBJ2-1
CASSSHTGNTIYF	TRBV7-6	TRBJ1-3
CASSPGSPGSNQPQHF	TRBV6-1	TRBJ1-5